Listed below are T cell receptor beta chains from one sample, sequenced in a study of blood T cell repertoires in COVID-19. TCRdb's copy holds only in-frame clones and misses some; the assay was immunoSEQ multiplex PCR. The data show 140,000 to 150,000 clones, around nine tenths seen once. The sequencing sample was made of peripheral blood. The receptors shown here come from a human donor in a cohort sampled during active COVID-19. Each CDR3 is given with its conserved first and last residue. Fields, in order: J gene, CDR3 length, clone size, V gene, D gene, CDR3 DNA, CDR3 protein. A D gene is named only where the DNA matches it firmly. Size is stated for part of the rows, as once, few or many counts, or as a class when the clone is expanded.

TRBJ1-5 13 - TRBV28 - TGTGCCAGCAGTTTACCCTCTTATCAGCCCCAGCATTTT CASSLPSYQPQHF
TRBJ1-4 17 - TRBV4-3 TRBD1 TGCGCCAGCAGCCAAAGGGGACAGGGGGCAACTAATGAAAAACTGTTTTTT CASSQRGQGATNEKLFF
TRBJ2-1 15 once TRBV27 - TGTGCCAGCAGTTTATCCCGGACAAGGAACAATGAGCAGTTCTTC CASSLSRTRNNEQFF
TRBJ2-2 15 - TRBV28 TRBD1 TGTGCCAGCCAGGGGGGACAGGGGTTCACCGGGGAGCTGTTTTTT CASQGGQGFTGELFF
TRBJ1-1 11 - TRBV25-1 - TGTGCCAGCAGTGAGTCATTTGAAGCTTTCTTT CASSESFEAFF
TRBJ2-3 15 - TRBV29-1 TRBD1 TGCAGCGTGGTCCCGGGACAGGGGGCTGCAGATACGCAGTATTTT CSVVPGQGAADTQYF
TRBJ2-1 13 - TRBV6-5 - TGTGCCAGCAGTTACGGGCCATTAAATGAGCAGTTCTTC CASSYGPLNEQFF
TRBJ2-7 15 - TRBV19 TRBD1 TGTGCCAGTAGTAACCCGGGACAGGGGGGTTACGAGCAGTACTTC CASSNPGQGGYEQYF
TRBJ2-7 15 - TRBV6-5 - TGTGCCAGCAGTTATCGGGGGCTAGCGGACTACGAGCAGTACTTC CASSYRGLADYEQYF
TRBJ2-5 18 - TRBV15 TRBD1 TGTGCCACCAGCAGAGAGTACAGCCGCCCAGGGGGCACGGAGACCCAGTACTTC CATSREYSRPGGTETQYF
TRBJ2-7 11 - TRBV20-1 - TGCAGTGCTAGAGGGGCTTACGAGCAGTACTTC CSARGAYEQYF
TRBJ2-2 14 - TRBV6-6 TRBD1 TGTGCCAGCAGAAAGACAGGGGACACCGGGGAGCTGTTTTTT CASRKTGDTGELFF
TRBJ1-1 14 - TRBV9 - TGTGCCAGCAGCGTAGCGCCAGGGAACACTGAAGCTTTCTTT CASSVAPGNTEAFF
TRBJ2-7 13 - TRBV12-3/TRBV12-4 - TGTGCCAGCAGTTTTCAGAGGGCCTACGAGCAGTACTTC CASSFQRAYEQYF
TRBJ2-7 13 few TRBV29-1 TRBD2 TGCAGCGTTGGGAGCGGCAGCGGGACCGAGCAGTACTTC CSVGSGSGTEQYF
TRBJ2-5 14 few TRBV9 - TGTGCCAGCAGCGTAAGCGGCGGCGGGAAGACCCAGTACTTC CASSVSGGGKTQYF
TRBJ1-2 12 once TRBV7-9 - TGTGCCAGCAGCTTAAGGGGCTATGGCTACACCTTC CASSLRGYGYTF
TRBJ2-3 12 - TRBV7-9 - TGTGCCAGCAGCCGAGCGACAGATACGCAGTATTTT CASSRATDTQYF
TRBJ1-3 15 - TRBV7-2 - TGTGCCAGCAGCTTAGATCCGGGATCGGGAAACACCATATATTTT CASSLDPGSGNTIYF
TRBJ1-5 18 - TRBV6-7 TRBD1 TGTGCCAGCAGTTACTGCGGACAGGGCCTTTATAGCAATCAGCCCCAGCATTTT CASSYCGQGLYSNQPQHF
TRBJ1-3 16 - TRBV2 - TGTGCCAGCAGTGTCACGGGCAGGGGCACTGGAAACACCATATATTTT CASSVTGRGTGNTIYF
TRBJ2-7 18 few TRBV7-2 TRBD2 TGTGCCAGCAGCTTGGGTTGGGAGTGGACTAGCGGGAGATACGAGCAGTACTTC CASSLGWEWTSGRYEQYF
TRBJ2-3 16 - TRBV27 - TGTGCCAGCAGTGTTAGTTACAGGGCCAGCACAGATACGCAGTATTTT CASSVSYRASTDTQYF
TRBJ1-5 18 - TRBV9 TRBD1 TGTGCCAGCAGCCCCGGGACAGGGAACCTGTATAGCAATCAGCCCCAGCATTTT CASSPGTGNLYSNQPQHF
TRBJ2-3 15 - TRBV10-3 TRBD2 TGTGCCATCAGCTCAGCCGGGACTAGCGGAGATACGCAGTATTTT CAISSAGTSGDTQYF
TRBJ1-2 14 many TRBV28 - TGTGCCAGCACGAGGTCGGGGGGCTCATATGGCTACACCTTC CASTRSGGSYGYTF
TRBJ1-2 13 - TRBV5-4 - TGTGCCAGCAGCTTGGTCAGGGTCGAAGGCTACACCTTC CASSLVRVEGYTF
TRBJ2-7 14 - TRBV5-6 TRBD2 TGTGCCAGCAGCGAGCCGGGACTAGCGAGCGAGCAGTACTTC CASSEPGLASEQYF
TRBJ2-5 15 - TRBV11-3 TRBD2 TGTGCCAGCAGCTTAGTTAGCGGGGGGCTCAAGACCCAGTACTTC CASSLVSGGLKTQYF
TRBJ1-1 13 - TRBV29-1 - TGCAGCGTTATACAGGGTGAGGGAACTGAAGCTTTCTTT CSVIQGEGTEAFF
TRBJ2-7 14 - TRBV6-2/TRBV6-3 TRBD1 TGTGCCAGCAGTCGGGACAGGGGAGCCTACGAGCAGTACTTC CASSRDRGAYEQYF
TRBJ2-3 11 - TRBV30 - TGTGCCTGGAGTGCGGGTGGTACGCAGTATTTT CAWSAGGTQYF
TRBJ2-7 16 - TRBV7-6 TRBD1 TGTGCCAGCAGCTTAGGACAGGGTCTCTCCTCGGGCGAGCAGTACTTC CASSLGQGLSSGEQYF
TRBJ2-1 16 - TRBV4-2 TRBD1 TGTGCCAGCAGCCAAGGGGACAGGGACCCTTACAATGAGCAGTTCTTC CASSQGDRDPYNEQFF
TRBJ2-3 15 - TRBV6-5 TRBD1 TGTGCCAGCAGTAGCGGGACAGGGAATATAGATACGCAGTATTTT CASSSGTGNIDTQYF
TRBJ1-1 11 - TRBV6-5 - TGTGCTATACACTGGGGCTCTGAAGCTTTCTTT CAIHWGSEAFF